This note documents a single T cell receptor (beta chain) sequence. This clone was observed once. This clone's antigen is unknown. No much larger clone exists at a distance of one base, and base qualities are not known. The data belong to a study of neoadjuvant anti-PD-1 for oral cavity cancer (dated by TCRdb to about 2021). Describing the broader study: Patients mostly received three to four biweekly doses of nivolumab at 3 mg/kg before curative-intent surgical resection. For patients who did not progress, a fourth nivolumab dose was given around day 43, followed by definitive surgical resection on days 50-56. Patients with complete response, partial response or stable disease by RECIST 1.1 were defined as responders, whereas patients with progression were defined as non-responders. The parent correlative cohort included 11 to 13 patients, with an approximately 35% response rate.

For deep sequencing, PBMC libraries mostly used roughly 0.5 ug of input genomic DNA, with six replicates for each sample. TCRbeta libraries were prepared with the immunoSEQ hsTCRbeta kit according to the manufacturer's instructions. The completed libraries were mixed into a single pool at 3 nM, then sequenced with an Illumina NovaSeq 6000 S4 flow cell. The authors processed their data as follows. Raw data preprocessing and quality control were performed with the immunoSEQ Analyzer. The analysis was limited to productive rearrangements, and each clonotype was defined by a unique CDR3 amino acid sequence. Using the R package tcR, the researchers computed the Gini-Simpson index as their estimate of repertoire clonality. Student's t test was used to compare Gini indices, and Pearson correlation was used to assess associations with tumor size change. TCRdb carries this immuneACCESS record with in-frame sequences only. Its versions omit some clonotypes, under half of them owing to an unresolved V gene in the studies checked, with the rest unexplained. Clonal size and the V and J genes are those of that table, whereas D and trimming came from the DNA. The sample includes 17,000 or so clones, with 64% observed a single time. The ten most abundant clones make up around 2.8% of the sample.

Read against the paper, the sample's time point label means: before neoadjuvant nivolumab. The patients had newly diagnosed stage II-IVA oral cavity squamous cell carcinoma and had not received any prior systemic or radiation treatment. The cohort was made up of patients with locally advanced, HPV-negative oral cavity squamous cell carcinoma. No culture maintenance or expansion was done, as the peripheral blood mononuclear cells went straight to analysis. The samples were obtained from a longitudinal correlative study of a single-arm phase II trial testing neoadjuvant nivolumab in oral cavity squamous cell carcinoma. Subject-matched pre- and post-treatment PBMCs and tumors from three responders and three non-responders were subjected to genomic DNA-based TCRbeta sequencing. Peripheral blood mononuclear cells were collected before nivolumab treatment and were collected again after treatment, at the time of surgery. Genomic DNA was isolated from PBMCs using the Maxwell RSC DNA from Cells kit.

Relative to germline, V is 1 base shorter and J is 3 bases shorter, with 6 bases between their ends. From cysteine to phenylalanine, the CDR3 is 13 amino acids long. Only the CDR3 region is kept as DNA, spanning 39 bases read in frame from base 1. For CDR1 and CDR2, the germline V gene lists SGHRS and YFSETQ. The full study reports these points: After neoadjuvant nivolumab, non-responders showed significantly higher T cell clonality (Gini index) in PBMCs than responders did. A higher pretreatment blood Treg/Th17 ratio correlated with both higher pretreatment blood TCRbeta clonality and lower post-treatment tumor TCRbeta clonality. The TCR analyses had only a few patients in each response group, and the authors called for validation in larger cohorts.

Sequencing used PBMCs, obtained before nivolumab (anti-PD-1) treatment. The V and J genes are TRBV5-1 and TRBJ2-3; no D gene is confidently identified. This clonotype was obtained from a person between 40 and 85 years old with oral cavity squamous cell carcinoma. The nucleotide sequence reads as follows: TGCGCCAGCAGCTTGTTCTGGACAGATACGCAGTATTTT. This yields the protein CASSLFWTDTQYF.